The 14 T cell receptor beta chains below all came from one sample that was sequenced in a study of persistence of HIV-infected CD4 T cells. Sequencing used immunoSEQ version 4 in survey mode. The protocol was immunoSEQ multiplex PCR, while the TCRdb copy is restricted to in-frame clones and leaves out a portion. The sample carries tens of thousands of clones, roughly three quarters recorded once. The antigens these receptors bind are not known. Cells were stimulated with overlapping HIV-1 Gag 15-mer peptides. CD4+ T cells upregulating both CD40 ligand and CD69 were sorted as responding cells. Specimen: CD4+ T cells sorted from PBMCs after roughly 18-hour stimulation, collected from a patient who received antiretroviral therapy. These receptors all come from an adult man with HIV who was CMV-seropositive.

The chain has TRBV18 and TRBJ2-7; 8 bases align to TRBD2. The V gene's germline CDR1 is KGHSH and CDR2 LQKENI. The CDR3 covers 15 residues. V lost 6 bases, J lost 0 bases, and 7 bases stayed unmatched. The CDR3 spells CASSQGGGSSYEQYF. The CDR3 nucleotides are TGTGCCAGCTCCCAGGGCGGGGGGAGCTCCTACGAGCAGTACTTC.

The V gene is TRBV10-2, the J gene TRBJ2-1; the match to TRBD1 covers 7 bases. Germline assignment: CDR1 WSHSY and CDR2 SAAADI. The V gene end was trimmed by 5 bases and the J gene end by 6 bases; junction bases not matched to a gene: 1. This CDR3 has 12 amino acids. CDR3 residues: CASSPGGNEQFF. The CDR3 DNA reads TGCGCCAGCAGTCCAGGGGGCAATGAGCAGTTCTTC.

The V call is TRBV19, the J call TRBJ1-2; TRBD1 matches 10 bases. The J segment lost 8 bases and the V segment lost 6 bases, leaving 9 bases of the junction unmatched. There are 14 residues in the CDR3. Germline-derived CDR1 and CDR2 are LNHDA and SQIVND (reference sequence). The CDR3 sequence: CASSPPGQGKGYTF. The CDR3 coding sequence is TGTGCCAGTAGCCCTCCGGGACAGGGGAAGGGCTACACCTTC.

This clone has more than one count but fewer than ten. The V gene is TRBV15, the J gene TRBJ2-7; a possible D gene is TRBD1 (6 bases). Per the germline V gene, CDR1 is LNHNV and CDR2 is YYDKDF (reference sequence). This CDR3 spans 15 amino acids. V shed 0 bases and J shed 1 base, with 10 bases lying between them. The chain's CDR3 is CATSRDLDRSYEQYF. DNA of the CDR3: TGTGCCACCAGCAGAGATCTGGACAGATCCTACGAGCAGTACTTC.

This clone was counted only a few times. The chain combines TRBV5-8 with TRBJ2-7; D perhaps matches TRBD1 (6 bases). In germline, CDR1 is SGHTS, CDR2 YDEGEE. This CDR3 region has 14 residues. V shed 0 bases and J shed 3 bases, with 10 bases lying between them. CDR3 region: CASSLGDTFYEQYF. The CDR3 DNA reads as TGTGCCAGCAGCTTGGGGGACACGTTCTACGAGCAGTACTTC.

V is TRBV23-1 and J is TRBJ1-5, with 7 bases that match TRBD1. TRBV23-1 is placed among ORFs of uncertain function. The CDR3 sequence is 13 residues long. The V gene end was trimmed by 5 bases and the J gene end by 4 bases; junction bases not matched to a gene: 2. The CDR3 nucleotides read TGCGCCAGCAGTACAGGGGTAAATCAGCCCCAGCATTTT. It yields the protein CASSTGVNQPQHF.

This sequence joins TRBV9 and TRBJ2-1; tentative D call: TRBD1 (6 bases). Germline V gene sequence: CDR1 SGDLS, CDR2 YYNGEE. V dropped 4 bases and J dropped 9 bases, with 23 bases sitting between them. The CDR3 consists of 16 residues. CDR3 protein: CASSMTTGDTVGEQFF. CDR3 sequence (DNA): TGTGCCAGCAGCATGACGACAGGAGACACGGTTGGTGAGCAGTTCTTC.

The rearrangement links TRBV6-5 to TRBJ1-1; D possibly corresponds to TRBD1 (5 bases). The V gene's germline CDR1 is MNHEY and CDR2 SVGAGI. CDR3 size: 15 residues. Trimming cost V 6 bases and J 4 bases, with 18 bases left between them. The CDR3 nucleotides are TGTGCCAGCAGCCCCGACAGCCCCGACGCCACTGAAGCTTTCTTT. Amino acids: CASSPDSPDATEAFF.

This clone is medium-sized. J is TRBJ2-2 and V is TRBV7-8; 7 bases map to TRBD1. V trimming: 5 bases; J trimming: 4 bases; junction bases outside the gene matches: 7. In germline, CDR1 is SGHVS, CDR2 FQNEAQ. The CDR3 contains 15 residues. The CDR3 protein is CASSPPTGVTGELFF. The CDR3 nucleotides read TGTGCCAGCAGCCCACCAACAGGGGTCACCGGGGAGCTGTTTTTT.

The rearrangement links TRBV24-1 to TRBJ1-4, with TRBD1 as a possible D gene (5 bases). The V gene's germline CDR1 is KGHDR and CDR2 SFDVKD. This CDR3 region has 13 residues. V was shortened by 5 bases and J by 11 bases, with 14 bases between the two germline ends. The CDR3 here is CATSGGGEEKLFF. In nucleotides, the CDR3 is TGTGCCACCAGTGGTGGAGGGGAAGAGAAACTGTTTTTT.

This clone occurred once. This sequence joins TRBV12-5 and TRBJ2-1; 8 bases fit TRBD2. In germline, CDR1 is LGHNT, CDR2 FRNRAP. CDR3 length: 20 residues. J gave up 4 bases and V 6 bases, and 23 bases lay outside the gene matches. The CDR3 nucleotides are TGTGCTAGTGGGCCCCCCGGGCGGGGGGCCCAACAAGCGGTATACAATGAGCAGTTCTTC. Protein sequence: CASGPPGRGAQQAVYNEQFF.

V gene TRBV5-1 combines with J gene TRBJ1-3, with D perhaps matching TRBD1 (6 bases). This CDR3 is built from 15 residues. The germline V gene has CDR1 SGHRS and CDR2 YFSETQ. The V and J ends lost 4 bases and 2 bases respectively, with 13 bases between them. The CDR3 loop is CASSIGDIPGNTIYF. As DNA, the CDR3 is TGCGCCAGCAGCATTGGGGACATACCTGGAAACACCATATATTTT. Full variable domain (missing parts from reference TRBV5-1 and TRBJ1-3): KAGVTQTPRYLIKTRGQQVTLSCSPISGHRSVSWYQQTPGQGLQFLFEYFSETQRNKGNFPGRFSGRQFSNSRSEMNVSTLELGDSALYLCASSIGDIPGNTIYFGEGSWLTVV.

As DNA, the CDR3 is TGTGCCAGCAGTTGGACGGTTAATGAAAAACTGTTTTTT. Amino acids: CASSWTVNEKLFF. This chain links TRBV2 with TRBJ1-4; D not certain. Between the trimmed V and J ends, which lost 5 bases and 4 bases, there was a span of 8 bases. CDR1 and CDR2 (germline): SNHLY, FYNNEI. The CDR3 contains 13 residues.

In its sample, this clone was seen a few times. The same CDR3 arises from other DNA sequences in this sample as well. The V and J genes are TRBV28 and TRBJ1-5; D gene ambiguous. The CDR3 covers 13 residues. Trimming left V 6 bases short and J 5 bases short, with 11 bases between. CDR1 MDHEN and CDR2 SYDVKM come from the germline V gene. CDR3 DNA sequence: TGTGCCAGCAGGCGCCAGGCCGATCAGCCCCAGCATTTT. Its translation: CASRRQADQPQHF. The whole variable domain, filled in from reference TRBV28 and TRBJ1-5, reads DVKVTQSSRYLVKRTGEKVFLECVQDMDHENMFWYRQDPGLGLRLIYFSYDVKMKEKGDIPEGYSVSREKKERFSLILESASTNQTSMYLCASRRQADQPQHFGDGTRLSIL.